These 5 T cell receptor beta chains originate from one sample sequenced in a study of cytomegalovirus exposure and HLA in healthy donors. 60 Vbeta and 13 Jbeta primers were used in PCR. Sequencing was performed with immunoSEQ multiplex PCR; in TCRdb, only in-frame clones are kept and a portion is missing. The repertoire includes 75,000 to 90,000 clones, over 75% of them detected once, and about 3.5% sits in the top ten. Material: PBMCs. These receptors originate from a man in his fifties or sixties in good health and CMV-seronegative.

The chain links TRBV4-2 to TRBJ1-6; 9 bases fit TRBD1. The CDR3 totals 14 residues. In germline, CDR1 is LGHNA, CDR2 YNFKEQ. Trimming at V came to 4 bases and at J to 8 bases, leaving 3 bases not matched to a gene. DNA of the CDR3: TGTGCCAGCAGCCCGGGACAGGGTGATTCACCCCTCCACTTT. This translates into CASSPGQGDSPLHF.

This chain joins TRBV27 and TRBJ2-5; tentatively, D is TRBD1 (5 bases). The J call could be wrong; TRBJ2-7 is a better fit for the DNA end. CDR3 length: 15 amino acids. Germline values: CDR1 MNHEY, CDR2 SMNVEV (reference sequence). The chain's CDR3 is CASSPGWGQSYEQYF. For the CDR3, the DNA is TGTGCCAGCAGTCCTGGCTGGGGCCAGTCCTACGAGCAGTACTTC.

V is TRBV28 and J is TRBJ2-7; perhaps TRBD1 as D (6 bases). CDR3 length: 13 amino acids. Germline values: CDR1 MDHEN, CDR2 SYDVKM. V was trimmed by 6 bases and J by 1 base, leaving 10 bases between them. CDR3 residues: CASRLDSSYEQYF. As DNA, the CDR3 is TGTGCCAGCAGACTGGACAGTTCCTACGAGCAGTACTTC.

This clone is a singleton in its sample. V usage is TRBV30 and J usage is TRBJ2-7; D not certain. Germline-derived CDR1 and CDR2 are GTSNPN and SVGIG (reference sequence). Trimming took 4 bases from V and 0 from J, leaving 13 bases between them. CDR3 length: 14 residues. DNA for the CDR3: TGTGCCTGGACATCCACCAGGTCCTCCTACGAGCAGTACTTC. Translating it yields CAWTSTRSSYEQYF.

The CDR3 DNA reads TGTGCCAGCAGCACCGGGACAGGGTTTGCGACTAATGAAAAACTGTTTTTT. Amino acid sequence: CASSTGTGFATNEKLFF. The V gene is TRBV5-6, the J gene TRBJ1-4, with 9 bases that match TRBD1. CDR1 SGHDT and CDR2 YYEEEE come from the germline V gene. J was trimmed by 2 bases and V by 4 bases; bases with no gene match: 9. The CDR3 is 17 residues long.